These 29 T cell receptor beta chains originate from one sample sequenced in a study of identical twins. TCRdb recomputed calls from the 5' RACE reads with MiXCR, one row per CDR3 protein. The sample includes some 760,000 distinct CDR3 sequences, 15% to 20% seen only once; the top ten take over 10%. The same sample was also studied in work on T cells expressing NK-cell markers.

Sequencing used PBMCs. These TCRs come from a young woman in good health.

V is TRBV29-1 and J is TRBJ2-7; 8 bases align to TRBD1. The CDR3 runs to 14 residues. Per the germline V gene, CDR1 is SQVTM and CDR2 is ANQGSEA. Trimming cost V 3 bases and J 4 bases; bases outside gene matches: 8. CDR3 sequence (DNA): TGCAGCGTTGACCCGACAGGGGACGGTTACGAGCAGTACTTC. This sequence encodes CSVDPTGDGYEQYF.

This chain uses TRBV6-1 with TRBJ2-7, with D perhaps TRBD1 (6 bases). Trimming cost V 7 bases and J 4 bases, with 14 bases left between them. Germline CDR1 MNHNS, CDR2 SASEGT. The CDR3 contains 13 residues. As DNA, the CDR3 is TGTGCCAGCACAAACAGGGTGAGGTACGAGCAGTACTTC. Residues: CASTNRVRYEQYF.

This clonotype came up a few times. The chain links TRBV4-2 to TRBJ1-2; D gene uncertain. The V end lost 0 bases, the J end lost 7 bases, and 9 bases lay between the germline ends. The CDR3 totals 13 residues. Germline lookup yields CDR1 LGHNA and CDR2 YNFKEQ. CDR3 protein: CASSQDRMGGYTF. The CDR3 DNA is TGTGCCAGCAGCCAAGATAGGATGGGTGGCTACACCTTC.

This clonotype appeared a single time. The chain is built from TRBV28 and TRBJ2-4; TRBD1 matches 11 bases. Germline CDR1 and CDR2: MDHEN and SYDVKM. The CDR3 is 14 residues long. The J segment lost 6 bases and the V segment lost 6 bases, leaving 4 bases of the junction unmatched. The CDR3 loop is CASRWTGGRNIQYF. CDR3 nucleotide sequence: TGTGCCAGCAGATGGACAGGGGGCAGAAACATTCAGTACTTC.

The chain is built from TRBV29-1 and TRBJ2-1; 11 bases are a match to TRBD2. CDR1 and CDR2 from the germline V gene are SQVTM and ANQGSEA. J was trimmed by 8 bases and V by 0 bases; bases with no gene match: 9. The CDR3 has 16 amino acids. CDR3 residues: CSVEDRGSGGVHEQFF. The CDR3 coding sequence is TGCAGCGTTGAAGATCGGGGTAGCGGGGGGGTCCATGAGCAGTTCTTC.

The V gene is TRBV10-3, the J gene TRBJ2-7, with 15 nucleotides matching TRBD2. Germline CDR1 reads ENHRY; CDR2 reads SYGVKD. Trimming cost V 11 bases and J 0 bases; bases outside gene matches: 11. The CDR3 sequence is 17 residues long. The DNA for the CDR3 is TGTGCCGTACGCGGACTAGCGGGAGGGTTGCACTCCTACGAGCAGTACTTC. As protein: CAVRGLAGGLHSYEQYF.

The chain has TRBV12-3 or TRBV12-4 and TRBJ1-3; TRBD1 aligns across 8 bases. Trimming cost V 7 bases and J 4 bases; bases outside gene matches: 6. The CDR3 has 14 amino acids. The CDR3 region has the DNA TGTGCCAGCAAACAGGGGGGAAGCGGAAACACCATATATTTT. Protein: CASKQGGSGNTIYF.

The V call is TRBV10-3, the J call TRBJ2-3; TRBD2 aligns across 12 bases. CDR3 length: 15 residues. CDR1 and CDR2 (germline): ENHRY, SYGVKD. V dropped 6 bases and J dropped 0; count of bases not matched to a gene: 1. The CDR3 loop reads CAIRGLAGSTDTQYF. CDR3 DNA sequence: TGTGCCATCAGGGGACTAGCGGGTAGCACAGATACGCAGTATTTT.

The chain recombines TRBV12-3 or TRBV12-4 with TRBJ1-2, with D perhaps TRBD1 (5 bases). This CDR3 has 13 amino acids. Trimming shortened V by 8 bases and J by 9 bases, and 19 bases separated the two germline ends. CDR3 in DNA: TGTGCCAGCGAAGATAACAGGAGATCCAGCTACACCTTC. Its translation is CASEDNRRSSYTF.

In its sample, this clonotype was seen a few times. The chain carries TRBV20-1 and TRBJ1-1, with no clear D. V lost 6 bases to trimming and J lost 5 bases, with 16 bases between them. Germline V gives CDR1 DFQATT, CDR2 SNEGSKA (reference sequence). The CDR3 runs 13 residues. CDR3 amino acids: CSAWSKEGTEAFF. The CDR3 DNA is TGCAGTGCCTGGAGTAAGGAAGGGACTGAAGCTTTCTTT.

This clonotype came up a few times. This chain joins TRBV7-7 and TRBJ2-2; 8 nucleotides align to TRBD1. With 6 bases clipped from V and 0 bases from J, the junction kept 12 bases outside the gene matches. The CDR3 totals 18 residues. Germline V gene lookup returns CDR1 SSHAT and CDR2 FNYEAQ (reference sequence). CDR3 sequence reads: CASSPGGGTPANTGELFF. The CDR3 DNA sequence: TGTGCCAGCAGTCCAGGGGGCGGGACGCCCGCGAACACCGGGGAGCTGTTTTTT.

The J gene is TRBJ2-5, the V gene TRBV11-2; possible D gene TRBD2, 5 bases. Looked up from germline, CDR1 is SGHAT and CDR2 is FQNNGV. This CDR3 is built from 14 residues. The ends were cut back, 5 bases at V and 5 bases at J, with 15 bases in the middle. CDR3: CASSQTKLRETQYF. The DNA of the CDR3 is TGTGCCAGCAGCCAGACTAAGCTACGGGAGACCCAGTACTTC.

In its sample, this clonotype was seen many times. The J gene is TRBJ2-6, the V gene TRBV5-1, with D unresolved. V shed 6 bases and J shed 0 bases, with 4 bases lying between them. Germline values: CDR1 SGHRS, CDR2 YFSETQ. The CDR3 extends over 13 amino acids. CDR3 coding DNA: TGCGCCAGCAAAGGCTCTGGGGCCAACGTCCTGACTTTC. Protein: CASKGSGANVLTF.

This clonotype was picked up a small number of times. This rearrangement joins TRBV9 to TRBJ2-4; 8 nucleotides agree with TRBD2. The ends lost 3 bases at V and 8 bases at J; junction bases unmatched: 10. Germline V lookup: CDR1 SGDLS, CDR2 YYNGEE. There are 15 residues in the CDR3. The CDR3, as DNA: TGTGCCAGCAGCGCGCATTCCGGGACTAGAGACATTCAGTACTTC. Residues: CASSAHSGTRDIQYF.

The CDR3 nucleotides read TGTGCCAGCAGTAAAGGGACAGGGTACTACTACGAGCAGTACTTC. Its translation: CASSKGTGYYYEQYF. V gene TRBV27 combines with J gene TRBJ2-7, with 9 nucleotides matching TRBD1. Germline CDR1 and CDR2: MNHEY and SMNVEV (reference sequence). V shed 5 bases and J 3 bases; nucleotides not matched to a gene: 8. The CDR3 has 15 residues.

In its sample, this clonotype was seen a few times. The CDR3 here is CASSLTGGKVEQFF. The CDR3 nucleotides read TGTGCCAGCAGCTTAACGGGGGGGAAGGTTGAGCAGTTCTTC. This rearrangement joins TRBV7-2 to TRBJ2-1; TRBD2 agrees at 8 bases. After removal of 2 bases from V and 9 bases from J, the junction contained 6 bases not matched to a gene. Germline V gene sequence: CDR1 SGHTA, CDR2 FQGNSA. There are 14 residues in the CDR3.

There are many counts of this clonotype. CDR3 sequence: CSPRGGIRPTEQYF. In DNA, the CDR3 is TGCAGCCCAAGGGGGGGTATTAGACCGACTGAGCAGTACTTC. The J gene is TRBJ2-7, the V gene TRBV20-1; weak D call: TRBD2 (7 bases). CDR1 is DFQATT, CDR2 SNEGSKA, per germline (reference sequence). The CDR3 extends over 14 amino acids.

The CDR3 reads CASRTGTGRDLVHGYTF. CDR3 sequence (DNA): TGTGCCAGCAGGACCGGGACAGGGAGGGATTTGGTACATGGCTACACCTTC. This sequence joins TRBV5-6 and TRBJ1-2, with 9 bases identical to TRBD1. V lost 5 bases, J lost 6 bases, and 17 bases stayed unmatched. The germline V gene encodes CDR1 SGHDT and CDR2 YYEEEE. The CDR3 is 17 amino acids.

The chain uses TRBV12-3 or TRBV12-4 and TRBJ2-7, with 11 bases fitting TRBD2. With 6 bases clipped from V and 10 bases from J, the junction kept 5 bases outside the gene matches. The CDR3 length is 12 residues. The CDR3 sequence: CASRLTSGGQYF. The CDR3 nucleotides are TGTGCCAGCAGACTCACTAGCGGGGGACAGTACTTC.

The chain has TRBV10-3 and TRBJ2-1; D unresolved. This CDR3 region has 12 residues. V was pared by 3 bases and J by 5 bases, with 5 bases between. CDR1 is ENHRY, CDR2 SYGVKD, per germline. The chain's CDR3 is CAISDTNNEQFF. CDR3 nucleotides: TGTGCCATCAGTGATACCAACAATGAGCAGTTCTTC.

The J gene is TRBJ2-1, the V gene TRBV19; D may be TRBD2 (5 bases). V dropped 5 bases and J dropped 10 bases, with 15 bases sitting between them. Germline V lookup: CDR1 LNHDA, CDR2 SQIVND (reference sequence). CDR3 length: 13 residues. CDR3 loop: CASSGLPQLEQFF. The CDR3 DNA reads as TGTGCCAGTAGTGGACTCCCCCAGCTCGAGCAGTTCTTC.

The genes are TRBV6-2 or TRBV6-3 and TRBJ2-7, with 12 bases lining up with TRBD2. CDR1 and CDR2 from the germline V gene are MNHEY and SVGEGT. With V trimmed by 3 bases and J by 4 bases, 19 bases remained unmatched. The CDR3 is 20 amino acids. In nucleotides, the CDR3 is TGTGCCAGCAGTTATAGGGAGGGTCGACTAGCGGGGGCCCGGAAATACGAGCAGTACTTC. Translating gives CASSYREGRLAGARKYEQYF.

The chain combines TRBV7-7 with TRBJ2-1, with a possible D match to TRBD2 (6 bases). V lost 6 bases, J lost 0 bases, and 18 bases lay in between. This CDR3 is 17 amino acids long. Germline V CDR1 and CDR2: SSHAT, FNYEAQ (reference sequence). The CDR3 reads CASSPQREESSYNEQFF. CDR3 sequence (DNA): TGTGCCAGCAGTCCTCAAAGGGAGGAGAGCTCCTACAATGAGCAGTTCTTC.

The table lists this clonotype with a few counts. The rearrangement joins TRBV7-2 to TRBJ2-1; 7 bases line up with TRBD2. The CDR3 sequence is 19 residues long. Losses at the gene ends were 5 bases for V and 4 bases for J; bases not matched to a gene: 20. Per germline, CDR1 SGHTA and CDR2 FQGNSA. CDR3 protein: CASSLVPGLIASFYNEQFF. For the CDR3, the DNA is TGTGCCAGCAGCCTAGTGCCGGGACTAATCGCCTCTTTTTACAATGAGCAGTTCTTC.

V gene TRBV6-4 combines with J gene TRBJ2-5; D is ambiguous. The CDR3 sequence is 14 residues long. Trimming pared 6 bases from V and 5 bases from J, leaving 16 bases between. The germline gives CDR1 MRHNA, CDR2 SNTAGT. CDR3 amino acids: CASRPTIFSETQYF. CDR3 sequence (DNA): TGTGCCAGCAGACCTACGATTTTCAGTGAGACCCAGTACTTC.

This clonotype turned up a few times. The DNA for the CDR3 is TGTGCCAGCAGAAGTACACAGGGAAGATTCTACGAGCAGTACTTC. Amino acid sequence: CASRSTQGRFYEQYF. The rearrangement links TRBV6-1 to TRBJ2-7; D might be TRBD1 (6 bases). Deletions cut 6 bases from V and 3 bases from J, with 18 bases between. Germline CDR1 is MNHNS and CDR2 is SASEGT. The CDR3 runs to 15 residues.

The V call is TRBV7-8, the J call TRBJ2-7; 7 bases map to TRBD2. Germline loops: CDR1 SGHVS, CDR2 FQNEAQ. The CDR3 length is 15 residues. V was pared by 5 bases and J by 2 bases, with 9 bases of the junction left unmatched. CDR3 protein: CASSPGLVPTYEQYF. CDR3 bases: TGTGCCAGCAGCCCCGGACTAGTCCCCACCTACGAGCAGTACTTC.

In DNA, the CDR3 is TGCGCCAGCAGCCAAGAGGCTAGCGGGGGGGCAGGTGAGCAGTTCTTC. This codes for CASSQEASGGAGEQFF. The V and J genes are TRBV4-1 and TRBJ2-1, with 12 bases that match TRBD2. V lost 0 bases, J lost 9 bases, and 6 bases stayed unmatched. Germline loops: CDR1 MGHRA, CDR2 YSYEKL. This CDR3 contains 16 residues.

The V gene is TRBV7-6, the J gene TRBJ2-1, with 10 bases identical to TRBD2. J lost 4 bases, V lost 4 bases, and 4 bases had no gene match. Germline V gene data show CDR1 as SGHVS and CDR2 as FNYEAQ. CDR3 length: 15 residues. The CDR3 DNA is TGTGCCAGCAGCTCACTAGCGGGGAATTACAATGAGCAGTTCTTC. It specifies CASSSLAGNYNEQFF.